These 30 T cell receptor beta chains share one sample of origin, sequenced in a study of T cell repertoires in cytomegalovirus infection. In TCRdb, the reads were re-called with MiXCR into one record per CDR3 protein. This repertoire shows more than 500,000 distinct CDR3 sequences, approximately 16% found once; its top ten account for roughly a quarter. The specimen was CD8+ T cells from PBMCs. Source of these receptors: a human donor in good health (CMV status not recorded). Some clones in this sample may be carry-over from other donors' samples.

The table lists this clonotype with a few counts. The rearrangement joins TRBV24-1 to TRBJ2-1; D is undetermined. Germline V CDR1 and CDR2: KGHDR, SFDVKD. This CDR3 is 12 amino acids long. V was clipped by 4 bases and J by 5 bases, with 5 bases between them. CDR3 coding DNA: TGTGCCACCAGTGAGGCGGACAATGAGCAGTTCTTC. It codes for CATSEADNEQFF.

This clonotype was seen at least ten times. The chain has TRBV19 and TRBJ2-1; 7 bases align to TRBD2. Per germline, CDR1 LNHDA and CDR2 SQIVND (reference sequence). The CDR3 loop spans 15 amino acids. V lost 5 bases and J lost 4; bases outside the gene matches: 8. DNA of the CDR3: TGTGCCAGTAGTTTGAGCGGGGCTTATTACAATGAGCAGTTCTTC. This encodes CASSLSGAYYNEQFF.

The rearrangement uses TRBV27 and TRBJ2-3, with D possibly TRBD2 on 5 matching bases. The germline V gene encodes CDR1 MNHEY and CDR2 SMNVEV (reference sequence). The CDR3 runs 14 residues. The V end lost 6 bases, the J end lost 3 bases, and 13 bases lay between the germline ends. The CDR3 reads CASRDSAPTDTQYF. The CDR3 DNA reads TGTGCCAGCAGGGACTCGGCCCCGACAGATACGCAGTATTTT.

This clonotype has at least ten counts. The rearrangement joins TRBV12-3 or TRBV12-4 to TRBJ1-5, with D unclear. The V end was cut by 5 bases, the J end by 5 bases, with 16 bases between. This CDR3 contains 15 residues. As DNA, the CDR3 is TGTGCCAGCAGTCGGGCTCCGGGGAGGGATCAGCCCCAGCATTTT. This encodes CASSRAPGRDQPQHF.

This clonotype was counted ten times or more. The J gene is TRBJ2-1, the V gene TRBV7-9, with TRBD1 as a possible D gene (6 bases). Germline V gives CDR1 SEHNR, CDR2 FQNEAQ (reference sequence). Trimming took 1 base from V and 6 from J, leaving 10 bases between them. The CDR3 runs to 14 residues. In nucleotides, the CDR3 is TGTGCCAGCAGCTTAGGGGGGCTTTCCAATGAGCAGTTCTTC. Translation gives CASSLGGLSNEQFF.

This clonotype showed up many times. CDR3 sequence reads: CASRRVPGQPQETQYF. CDR3 sequence (DNA): TGTGCCAGCAGACGCGTACCGGGACAGCCACAAGAGACCCAGTACTTC. This chain joins TRBV6-1 and TRBJ2-5; TRBD1 matches 7 bases. The CDR3 totals 16 residues. With V trimmed by 6 bases and J by 2 bases, 12 bases remained unmatched. Germline CDR1 is MNHNS and CDR2 is SASEGT.

V is TRBV9 and J is TRBJ1-1; D gene unclear. Per germline, CDR1 SGDLS and CDR2 YYNGEE. V lost 7 bases, J lost 1 base, and 8 bases lay in between. The CDR3 sequence is 12 residues long. The CDR3 spells CASGEANTEAFF. The CDR3 DNA sequence: TGTGCCAGCGGGGAAGCGAACACTGAAGCTTTCTTT. The variable domain in full, completed from reference TRBV9 and TRBJ1-1, reads DSGVTQTPKHLITATGQRVTLRCSPRSGDLSVYWYQQSLDQGLQFLIQYYNGEERAKGNILERFSAQQFPDLHSELNLSSLELGDSALYFCASGEANTEAFFGQGTRLTVV.

This clonotype has a count of ten or more. This chain links TRBV6-6 with TRBJ1-4; D unclear. This CDR3 is 14 amino acids long. V was clipped by 0 bases and J by 8 bases, with 10 bases between them. The germline gives CDR1 MNHNY, CDR2 SVGAGI (reference sequence). In nucleotides, the CDR3 is TGTGCCAGCAGTTACTCGACGTTGAAAGAAAAACTGTTTTTT. Translating gives CASSYSTLKEKLFF.

This clonotype was observed many times. The J gene is TRBJ2-5, the V gene TRBV7-9; 13 nucleotides agree with TRBD2. With V trimmed by 4 bases and J by 8 bases, 7 bases remained unmatched. Germline values: CDR1 SEHNR, CDR2 FQNEAQ (reference sequence). The CDR3 consists of 15 residues. CDR3 residues: CASSYMTSGGTTQYF. CDR3 nucleotide sequence: TGTGCCAGCAGCTACATGACTAGCGGGGGGACTACCCAGTACTTC. Full variable domain (outside the CDR3, taken from reference TRBV7-9 and TRBJ2-5): DTGVSQNPRHKITKRGQNVTFRCDPISEHNRLYWYRQTLGQGPEFLTYFQNEAQLEKSRLLSDRFSAERPKGSFSTLEIQRTEQGDSAMYLCASSYMTSGGTTQYFGPGTRLLVL.

This clonotype was counted a few times. The gene calls are TRBV20-1 and TRBJ2-1; 12 nucleotides line up with TRBD1. V lost 8 bases, J lost 6 bases, and 17 bases stayed unmatched. Looked up from germline, CDR1 is DFQATT and CDR2 is SNEGSKA (reference sequence). The CDR3 has 17 residues. CDR3 coding DNA: TGCAGTTACGAACACCGGGACAGGGGGCGTAAGGGCAATGAGCAGTTCTTC. Translating it yields CSYEHRDRGRKGNEQFF.

This clonotype was counted only a few times. The chain couples TRBV27 to TRBJ1-5; no definite D call. CDR1 and CDR2 from the germline V gene are MNHEY and SMNVEV (reference sequence). Trimming left V 5 bases short and J 4 bases short, with 9 bases between. There are 13 residues in the CDR3. CDR3 sequence reads: CASSKNPNQPQHF. CDR3 sequence (DNA): TGTGCCAGCAGTAAAAACCCAAATCAGCCCCAGCATTTT.

The chain has TRBV27 and TRBJ2-5; 8 bases are shared with TRBD2. This CDR3 is 15 amino acids long. The germline V gene encodes CDR1 MNHEY and CDR2 SMNVEV (reference sequence). J lost 1 base, V lost 2 bases, and 3 bases had no gene match. The CDR3 DNA sequence: TGTGCCAGCAGTTTAACCGGGGGGGTCCAAGAGACCCAGTACTTC. Its translation is CASSLTGGVQETQYF.

This clonotype was found a few times. The chain has TRBV20-1 and TRBJ1-2; no clear D gene. The CDR3 is 13 amino acids. Per germline, CDR1 DFQATT and CDR2 SNEGSKA (reference sequence). The ends were cut back, 4 bases at V and 4 bases at J, with 13 bases in the middle. CDR3 bases: TGCAGTGCTACCCCGGAGTTCCCCTATGGCTACACCTTC. Its translation is CSATPEFPYGYTF.

The V and J genes are TRBV19 and TRBJ2-1; 8 bases are a match to TRBD1. CDR1 and CDR2 from the germline V gene are LNHDA and SQIVND (reference sequence). V shed 5 bases and J 5 bases; nucleotides not matched to a gene: 14. The CDR3 contains 17 residues. CDR3 sequence reads: CASSAPPGGRSNNEQFF. DNA of the CDR3: TGTGCCAGTAGTGCACCACCAGGGGGCAGATCTAACAATGAGCAGTTCTTC.

In the case of this clonotype: Since a much larger clone is just one base distant, this may be a read error. As the CDR3 is not closed by the conserved phenylalanine or tryptophan, this likely results from a read error. CDR3 DNA sequence: TGTGCCAGCAGCCCAAGGGGACTAGCGGGAGGTGTCAAAAACATTCAGTACTTA. Protein: CASSPRGLAGGVKNIQYL. The chain carries TRBV7-4 and TRBJ2-4; 15 positions agree with TRBD2. V shed 5 bases, J shed 3 bases, and the junction held 8 bases outside the gene matches. The length of the CDR3 is 18 residues. Per germline, CDR1 SGHVT and CDR2 SQSDAQ.

The chain combines TRBV5-4 with TRBJ1-4; the D is unclear. Germline V CDR1 and CDR2: SGHNT, YYREEE (reference sequence). Trimming shortened V by 4 bases and J by 2 bases, and 12 bases separated the two germline ends. This CDR3 contains 15 residues. CDR3 nucleotide sequence: TGTGCCAGCAGCCTGACGTCCGGGACTAATGAAAAACTGTTTTTT. Translating gives CASSLTSGTNEKLFF.

This clonotype was recorded a few times. V usage is TRBV6-1 and J usage is TRBJ1-4; D is uncertain. Trimming shortened V by 5 bases and J by 10 bases, and 17 bases separated the two germline ends. This CDR3 has 14 amino acids. Germline V CDR1 and CDR2: MNHNS, SASEGT. The CDR3 nucleotides are TGTGCCAGCAGTCGAAGTGGGGAACCAGGAAAACTGTTTTTT. Translated: CASSRSGEPGKLFF.

This clonotype was detected only a few times. The chain couples TRBV7-3 to TRBJ1-2; the D gene is possibly TRBD1 (5 bases). V lost 5 bases and J lost 9, with 13 bases in between. Germline V gene data show CDR1 as SGHTA and CDR2 as FQGTGA. CDR3 length equals 12 residues. CDR3 in amino acids: CASSPGTASYTF. The CDR3 DNA reads as TGTGCCAGCAGCCCAGGGACCGCAAGCTACACCTTC.

The CDR3 coding sequence is TGTGCCAGCAGCCGTCCAGTAGATACGCAGTATTTT. The encoded protein is CASSRPVDTQYF. The chain combines TRBV16 with TRBJ2-3; D gene ambiguous. This CDR3 is built from 12 residues. Per germline, CDR1 KGHSY and CDR2 FQNENV. V lost 4 bases and J 5 bases, leaving 7 bases between the germline ends.

This clonotype came up many times. The V gene is TRBV7-6, the J gene TRBJ2-7, with TRBD2 as a possible D gene (7 bases). V gave up 4 bases and J gave up 0 bases, with 10 bases separating them. The CDR3 extends over 14 amino acids. Germline-derived CDR1 and CDR2 are SGHVS and FNYEAQ. CDR3 DNA: TGTGCCAGCAGCTCGGGGGGCCCCTCCTACGAGCAGTACTTC. This sequence encodes CASSSGGPSYEQYF.

CDR3 in amino acids: CASSFVARGLIYGYTF. CDR3 coding DNA: TGTGCCAGCAGTTTCGTCGCTAGGGGGCTTATCTATGGCTACACCTTC. The rearrangement uses TRBV27 and TRBJ1-2; the match to TRBD1 covers 7 bases. Trimming at V came to 3 bases and at J to 4 bases, leaving 11 bases not matched to a gene. The CDR3 consists of 16 residues. In germline, CDR1 is MNHEY, CDR2 SMNVEV (reference sequence).

This clonotype showed up just a few times. This chain links TRBV2 with TRBJ2-2; 15 positions match TRBD2. CDR3 size: 18 residues. Trimming removed 2 bases from V and 4 bases from J; junction bases left unmatched: 5. Germline V gives CDR1 SNHLY, CDR2 FYNNEI. CDR3 in amino acids: CASSESGTSGRRTGELFF. The CDR3 bases are TGTGCCAGCAGTGAATCGGGGACTAGCGGGAGGCGCACCGGGGAGCTGTTTTTT.

This clonotype was found many times. The rearrangement uses TRBV6-5 and TRBJ1-4; TRBD1 aligns across 7 bases. V dropped 1 base and J dropped 3; count of bases not matched to a gene: 17. CDR1 MNHEY and CDR2 SVGAGI come from the germline V gene. The CDR3 covers 20 residues. CDR3 in amino acids: CASSYFSGPGGILANEKLFF. The CDR3 DNA is TGTGCCAGCAGTTACTTTAGCGGGCCAGGGGGTATTCTAGCTAATGAAAAACTGTTTTTT.

Only a few counts were recorded for this clonotype. The V call is TRBV2, the J call TRBJ2-5; no clear D gene. The CDR3 contains 13 residues. CDR1 SNHLY and CDR2 FYNNEI come from the germline V gene. V lost 1 base and J lost 2, with 5 bases in between. The CDR3 reads CASSEVGQETQYF. CDR3 DNA: TGTGCCAGCAGTGAAGTTGGGCAAGAGACCCAGTACTTC.

This clonotype was found many times. This chain uses TRBV30 with TRBJ1-2; D might be TRBD1 (6 bases). Germline V gene lookup returns CDR1 GTSNPN and CDR2 SVGIG (reference sequence). This CDR3 is 16 amino acids long. V was cut by 8 bases and J by 0 bases, with 22 bases left in between. The CDR3 coding sequence is TGTGCCGGGGATTATCAGCGACGGACAGCTAACTATGGCTACACCTTC. Encoded protein: CAGDYQRRTANYGYTF.

In this sample, this clonotype turned up a few times. The chain is built from TRBV19 and TRBJ1-1, with D tentatively TRBD1 (5 bases). The CDR3 totals 17 residues. Trimming took off 0 bases at V and 0 bases at J, with 14 bases between the two ends. Germline CDR1 is LNHDA and CDR2 is SQIVND (reference sequence). CDR3: CASSIDLFGGMNTEAFF. In nucleotides, the CDR3 is TGTGCCAGTAGTATAGATCTATTTGGGGGAATGAACACTGAAGCTTTCTTT. Combining the CDR3 with reference TRBV19 and TRBJ1-1 gives the whole variable domain DGGITQSPKYLFRKEGQNVTLSCEQNLNHDAMYWYRQDPGQGLRLIYYSQIVNDFQKGDIAEGYSVSREKKESFPLTVTSAQKNPTAFYLCASSIDLFGGMNTEAFFGQGTRLTVV.

This clonotype was seen ten or more times. This chain connects TRBV4-1 to TRBJ1-1; D may be TRBD1 (6 bases). V was trimmed by 5 bases and J by 2 bases, leaving 12 bases between them. Germline V gene sequence: CDR1 MGHRA, CDR2 YSYEKL. The CDR3 extends over 14 amino acids. The CDR3 here is CASSNFRGNTEAFF. The CDR3 DNA follows: TGCGCCAGCAGCAACTTCAGGGGTAACACTGAAGCTTTCTTT.

This clonotype occurred a few times. The J gene is TRBJ2-1, the V gene TRBV6-5; 8 bases are a match to TRBD2. Trimming at V came to 0 bases and at J to 9 bases, leaving 7 bases not matched to a gene. Germline CDR1 reads MNHEY; CDR2 reads SVGAGI. This CDR3 comprises 15 residues. The CDR3 loop reads CASSYSGVAGLEQFF. As DNA, the CDR3 is TGTGCCAGCAGTTACTCGGGGGTAGCGGGACTTGAGCAGTTCTTC.

Ten or more counts support this clonotype. The chain couples TRBV7-6 to TRBJ2-3; D may be TRBD1 (6 bases). V was cut by 5 bases and J by 0 bases, with 15 bases left in between. The CDR3 loop spans 16 amino acids. Germline CDR1 reads SGHVS; CDR2 reads FNYEAQ. Written as DNA, the CDR3 is TGTGCCAGCAGCATTCTAGGGGGTCGGAGCACAGATACGCAGTATTTT. It yields the protein CASSILGGRSTDTQYF.

The V gene is TRBV19, the J gene TRBJ1-5; 9 nucleotides align to TRBD1. The length of the CDR3 is 15 residues. The J segment lost 3 bases and the V segment lost 7 bases, leaving 7 bases of the junction unmatched. Germline CDR1 is LNHDA and CDR2 is SQIVND (reference sequence). DNA for the CDR3: TGTGCCAGTATCCCGGACAGGGGACTCAATCAGCCCCAGCATTTT. Residues: CASIPDRGLNQPQHF.